The subject of this entry is one T cell receptor beta chain. The sample holds one count of this clonotype. What antigen it recognizes has not been identified. Nothing much larger sits one base from this clone, and base qualities are not available. One read is thin evidence. Systemically healthy Caucasian individuals from Russia, 35 to 50 in total and aged 6 to 90 years, were included as donors. Each donor gave 9.5 to 10 milliliters of peripheral blood, drawn into EDTA-treated Vacutainer tubes. Ficoll-Paque density-gradient centrifugation was used to isolate PBMCs, with at least 7 million per sample. Total RNA, at least 6 micrograms per sample, was extracted from PBMCs with Trizol reagent. For every donor, flow cytometry on a PBMC aliquot measured the percentage of naive CD45RAhigh/CD27high T cells. The sample is drawn from a study of blood T cells in healthy people across ages (dated by TCRdb to 2013 to 2016). In terms of the full investigation: In model experiments, template switching captured roughly one uniquely barcoded TCR beta cDNA molecule for every two T cells. Age-related changes in TCR beta repertoire diversity were measured in the study by deep sequencing normalized with unique cDNA molecular identifiers. The donors were split into four age groups: young (average around 15 years), middle-aged (over 35), aged (over 55) and long-lived (approximately 80). Donors of different ages were randomly distributed across sequencing lanes to avoid experimental bias. For two donors (one aged 18 to 30 and one aged 80 or older), the study analyzed two additional independent replicas of 1 million unique cDNA reads from the same blood draw.

CDR1 and CDR2 are drawn from the germline V gene: ENHRY, SYGVKD. There are 16 amino acids in the CDR3, from cysteine to phenylalanine inclusive. The DNA shown is the 48-base CDR3, in frame from base 1. V is cut by 4 bases and J by 0 bases, and the space between the germline ends is 14 bases. The library was built by means of 5' RACE. Sequencing was performed on an Illumina HiSeq 2500. A second PCR of about 6 to 11 cycles was performed with a sample-barcoded 5' primer and a J-beta primer mix. Each TCR beta cDNA molecule received a unique molecular identifier from a template-switch 5' adaptor carrying 12 random nucleotides. At least 2.5 million CDR3-containing paired-end reads were obtained from each sample. The Mint cDNA synthesis kit, primed by a TRBC-specific oligonucleotide, was used to synthesize first-strand cDNA from all RNA. After uracil-DNA glycosylase treatment, a first 18-cycle PCR used universal primers M1SS and BC2_uni_R on all cDNA. In the source study's methods: Normalization of each sample was performed by random selection of 1 million high-quality reads, each carrying a distinct molecular identifier. Instead of being binned into consensus sequences, reads that shared molecular identifiers were thrown out. MiTCR, with a Q25 quality threshold and the strictest error-elimination algorithm, was used for CDR3 identification, clonotype clustering and error correction. A nonparametric unseen species model with Euler transformation was used to estimate lower-bound total TCR beta diversity. TCRdb redid the processing of the public reads, applying fastp at Q25 and MiXCR, and retained in-frame beta chains. Rows are combined by CDR3 protein, so each entry shows the most common genes and DNA. The V and J calls reflect TCRdb's pipeline rather than the authors' work. In this sample the table shows 650,000 to 1,000,000 distinct CDR3 sequences, roughly 35% of which occur a single time. The ten largest clones add up to approximately 13% of the sample.

The study at large found these results: The CMV infection status of donors was not known, potentially confounding age-related changes in expanded clonotypes. Observed TCR beta diversity correlated strongly with the percentage of naive T cells measured by flow cytometry. Bulk unsorted PBMC profiling prevented conclusive comparison of naive and antigen-experienced compartments. Estimates of total diversity based on one million sequenced T cells were considered lower bounds and underestimates. As age increased, observed TCR beta diversity per million T cells dropped in a roughly linear way, and a significant reduction was already evident by age approximately 40. Compared with the aged group, the long-lived group had more naive CD4+ T cells, fewer expanded clones and increased TCR diversity, a pattern suggesting age selection.

This TCR derives from a man between 18 and 29 years old in good health. The chain employs TRBV10-3 and TRBJ2-3; matching of 5 bases hints at TRBD2 as the D gene. The sample was blood. The sequenced DNA: TGTGCCATCAGTGCTGAGGGAACATCTAGCACAGATACGCAGTATTTT. Translated, this is CAISAEGTSSTDTQYF.